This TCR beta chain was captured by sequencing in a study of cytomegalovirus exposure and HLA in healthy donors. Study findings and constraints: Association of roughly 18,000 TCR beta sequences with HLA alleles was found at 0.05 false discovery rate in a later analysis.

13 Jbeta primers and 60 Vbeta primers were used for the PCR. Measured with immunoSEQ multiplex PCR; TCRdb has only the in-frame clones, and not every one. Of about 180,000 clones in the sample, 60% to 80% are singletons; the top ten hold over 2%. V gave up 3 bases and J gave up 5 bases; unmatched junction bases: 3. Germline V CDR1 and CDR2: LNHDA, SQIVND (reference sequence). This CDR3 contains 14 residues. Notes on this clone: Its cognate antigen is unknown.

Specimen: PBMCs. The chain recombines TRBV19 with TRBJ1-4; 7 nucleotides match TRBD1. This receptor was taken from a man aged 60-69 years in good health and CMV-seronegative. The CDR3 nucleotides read TGTGCCAGTAGTATGGGACAGAGAAATGAAAAACTGTTTTTT. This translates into CASSMGQRNEKLFF.